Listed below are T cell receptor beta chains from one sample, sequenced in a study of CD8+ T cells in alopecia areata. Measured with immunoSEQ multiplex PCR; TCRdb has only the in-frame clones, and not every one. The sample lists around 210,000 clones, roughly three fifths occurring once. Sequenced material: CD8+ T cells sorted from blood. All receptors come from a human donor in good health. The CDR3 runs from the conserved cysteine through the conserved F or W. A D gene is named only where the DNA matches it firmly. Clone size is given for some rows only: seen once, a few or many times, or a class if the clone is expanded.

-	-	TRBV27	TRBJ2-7	TGTGCCAGCAGTTTTGGACCCAGAAACTACGAGCAGTACTTC	CASSFGPRNYEQYF
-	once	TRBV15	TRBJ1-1	TGTGCCACCAGCAGAGAGGGAGGAGCGGATGAAGCTTTCTTT	CATSREGGADEAFF
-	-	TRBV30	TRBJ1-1	TGTGCCAGGGGGGGGGCTGAAGCTTTCTTT	CARGGAEAFF
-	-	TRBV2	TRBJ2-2	TGTGCCAGCTGGGACACATACACCGGGGAGCTGTTTTTT	CASWDTYTGELFF
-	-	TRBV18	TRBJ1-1	TGTGCCAGCTCACCGCGACCGGGCCCCAGGACTGAAGCTTTCTTT	CASSPRPGPRTEAFF
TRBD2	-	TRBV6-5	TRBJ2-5	TGTGCCAGCAGCCTCACTAGCGGGATTCAAGAGACCCAGTACTTC	CASSLTSGIQETQYF
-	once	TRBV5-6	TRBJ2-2	TGTGCCAGCAGCTTCCCAGGGCAGTCGGAGCTGTTTTTT	CASSFPGQSELFF
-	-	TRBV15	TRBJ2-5	TGTGCCACCAGCGAAGACGGAGCCCGGGGAGAGACCCAGTACTTC	CATSEDGARGETQYF
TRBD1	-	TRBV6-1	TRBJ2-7	TGTGCCAGCGCAAGGACAGGGGATTCCTACGAGCAGTACTTC	CASARTGDSYEQYF
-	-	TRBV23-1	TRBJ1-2	TGCGCCAGCAGTCAACTTCGACAGCTAAGGGGCTATGGCTACACCTTC	CASSQLRQLRGYGYTF